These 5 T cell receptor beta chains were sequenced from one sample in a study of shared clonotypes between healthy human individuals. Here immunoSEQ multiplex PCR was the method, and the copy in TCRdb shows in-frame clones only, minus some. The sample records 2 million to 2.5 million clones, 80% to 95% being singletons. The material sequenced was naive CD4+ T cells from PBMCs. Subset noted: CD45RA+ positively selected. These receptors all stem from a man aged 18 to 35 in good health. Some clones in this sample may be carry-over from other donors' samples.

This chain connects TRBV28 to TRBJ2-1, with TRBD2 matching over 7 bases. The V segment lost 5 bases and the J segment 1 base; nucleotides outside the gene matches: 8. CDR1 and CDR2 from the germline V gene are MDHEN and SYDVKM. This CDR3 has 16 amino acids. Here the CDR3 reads CASSPGGEGSYNEQFF. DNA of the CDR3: TGTGCCAGCAGTCCAGGCGGGGAGGGGTCCTACAATGAGCAGTTCTTC. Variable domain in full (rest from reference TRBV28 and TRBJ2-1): DVKVTQSSRYLVKRTGEKVFLECVQDMDHENMFWYRQDPGLGLRLIYFSYDVKMKEKGDIPEGYSVSREKKERFSLILESASTNQTSMYLCASSPGGEGSYNEQFFGPGTRLTVL.

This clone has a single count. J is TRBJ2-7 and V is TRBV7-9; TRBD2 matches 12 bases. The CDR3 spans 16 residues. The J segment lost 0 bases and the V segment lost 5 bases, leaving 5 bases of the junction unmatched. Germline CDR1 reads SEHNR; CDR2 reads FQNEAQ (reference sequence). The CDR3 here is CASSPGTSGLSYEQYF. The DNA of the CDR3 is TGTGCCAGCAGCCCCGGGACTAGCGGGCTCTCCTACGAGCAGTACTTC.

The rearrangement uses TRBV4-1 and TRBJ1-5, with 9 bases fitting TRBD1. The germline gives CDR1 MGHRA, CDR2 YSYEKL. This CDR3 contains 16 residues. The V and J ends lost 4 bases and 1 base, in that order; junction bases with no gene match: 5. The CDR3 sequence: CASSLGQGLSNQPQHF. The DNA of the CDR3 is TGCGCCAGCAGCCTCGGACAGGGGTTGAGCAATCAGCCCCAGCATTTT.

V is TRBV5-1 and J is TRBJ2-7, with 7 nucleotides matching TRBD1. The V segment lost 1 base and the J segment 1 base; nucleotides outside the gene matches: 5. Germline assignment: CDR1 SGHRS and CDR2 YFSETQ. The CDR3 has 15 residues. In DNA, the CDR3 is TGCGCCAGCAGCTTGAGGACAGGACTTTCCTACGAGCAGTACTTC. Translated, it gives CASSLRTGLSYEQYF.

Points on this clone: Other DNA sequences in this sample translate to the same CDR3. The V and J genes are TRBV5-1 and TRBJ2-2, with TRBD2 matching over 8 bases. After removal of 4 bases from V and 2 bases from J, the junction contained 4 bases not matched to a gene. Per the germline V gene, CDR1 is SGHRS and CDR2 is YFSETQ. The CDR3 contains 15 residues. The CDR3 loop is CASSPTSGNTGELFF. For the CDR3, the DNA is TGCGCCAGCAGCCCCACTAGCGGTAACACCGGGGAGCTGTTTTTT.